These 21 T cell receptor beta chains originate from one sample sequenced in a study of technical replicates of blood from a handful of donors. Method: immunoSEQ multiplex PCR; TCRdb's copy keeps in-frame clones and lacks some. In the table there are around 85,000 clones, less than 95% of which are singletons. Sequencing was carried out using T cells isolated from PBMCs. The receptors were gathered from a human donor in good health.

V is TRBV6-5 and J is TRBJ1-1; the D gene is possibly TRBD1 (5 bases). Trimming removed 6 bases at V and 1 base at J, with 12 bases between. The V gene's germline CDR1 is MNHEY and CDR2 SVGAGI. The CDR3 length is 14 residues. The CDR3 spells CASRITQGNTEAFF. CDR3 nucleotides: TGTGCCAGCAGAATTACTCAGGGGAACACTGAAGCTTTCTTT.

The V and J genes are TRBV12-5 and TRBJ1-1; D unclear. This CDR3 has 12 amino acids. With 4 bases removed from V and 11 bases from J, the gap between germline ends came to 14 bases. Germline V gene sequence: CDR1 LGHNT, CDR2 FRNRAP. The CDR3 is CASGSTGMRAFF. The DNA for the CDR3 is TGTGCTAGTGGTTCCACCGGGATGAGGGCTTTCTTT.

This rearrangement joins TRBV27 to TRBJ1-1; possibly TRBD1 for D (5 bases). CDR3 length equals 14 residues. Trimming removed 4 bases from V and 6 bases from J, with 15 bases in between. CDR1 and CDR2 from the germline V gene are MNHEY and SMNVEV (reference sequence). The CDR3 here is CASSWTLYHPEAFF. CDR3 nucleotide sequence: TGTGCCAGCAGTTGGACACTTTATCACCCTGAAGCTTTCTTT.

About this clone itself: This CDR3 is also generated by other DNA sequences in the sample. The chain is built from TRBV5-1 and TRBJ2-1; TRBD2 matches 8 bases. Germline V CDR1 and CDR2: SGHRS, YFSETQ. V lost 1 base and J lost 3; bases outside the gene matches: 3. The length of the CDR3 is 15 residues. In DNA form, the CDR3 reads TGCGCCAGCAGCTTGACTAGCGGTAGCTACAATGAGCAGTTCTTC. This gives the protein CASSLTSGSYNEQFF.

A note on this clone: The junction departs from germline at one end; a sequencing error may be responsible. V and J are TRBV5-1 and TRBJ2-1; D uncertain. This CDR3 comprises 11 residues. Germline CDR1 is SGHRS and CDR2 is YFSETQ. The CDR3 bases are TGCGCCAGCAGCTCCAACAATGAGCAGTTCTTC. This sequence encodes CASSSNNEQFF.

Here the CDR3 reads CASGWTGGTYEQYF. For the CDR3, the DNA is TGTGCTAGTGGTTGGACAGGCGGAACCTACGAGCAGTACTTC. The chain carries TRBV12-5 and TRBJ2-7, with TRBD1 matching 7 bases. The CDR3 covers 14 residues. Germline trimming cut 4 bases from V and 2 bases from J; bases unmatched to any gene: 5. CDR1 and CDR2 (germline): LGHNT, FRNRAP.

The chain carries TRBV2 and TRBJ2-7; 11 nucleotides align to TRBD1. From germline, CDR1 is SNHLY and CDR2 FYNNEI. The CDR3 consists of 15 residues. The V and J ends lost 3 bases and 4 bases, in that order; junction bases with no gene match: 5. The DNA of the CDR3 is TGTGCCAGCAGTGACTGGACAGGGGGCCGGTACGAGCAGTACTTC. Translation gives CASSDWTGGRYEQYF.

The rearrangement uses TRBV4-1 and TRBJ1-4; D not certain. In germline, CDR1 is MGHRA, CDR2 YSYEKL. V was clipped by 2 bases and J by 3 bases, with 4 bases between them. The CDR3 loop spans 13 amino acids. Here the CDR3 reads CASSQHANEKLFF. Written as DNA, the CDR3 is TGCGCCAGCAGCCAACATGCTAATGAAAAACTGTTTTTT.

This clone was counted a few times. At one of its ends the junction is not consistent with the germline gene, which may arise from a read error. The chain has TRBV6-1 and TRBJ1-2, with D perhaps matching TRBD1 (5 bases). The CDR3 is 11 residues long. Germline CDR1 MNHNS, CDR2 SASEGT. CDR3 sequence reads: CASSEGWQGVF. Written as DNA, the CDR3 is TGTGCCAGCAGTGAAGGTTGGCAGGGTGTATTC.

The V gene is TRBV28, the J gene TRBJ1-5; D ambiguous. Germline CDR1 MDHEN, CDR2 SYDVKM. Trimming removed 5 bases at V and 7 bases at J, with 15 bases between. The length of the CDR3 is 14 residues. CDR3 in DNA: TGTGCCAGCAGTCTAGGTGGCGGGAGGCAGCCCCAGCATTTT. Its protein is CASSLGGGRQPQHF.

This clone came up a few times. V is TRBV18 and J is TRBJ1-4, with 7 bases lining up with TRBD1. The CDR3 runs to 13 residues. Trimming removed 5 bases from V and 5 bases from J; junction bases left unmatched: 2. The germline V gene encodes CDR1 KGHSH and CDR2 LQKENI. Written as DNA, the CDR3 is TGTGCCAGCTCAAAGGGACAGAATGAAAAACTGTTTTTT. The encoded protein is CASSKGQNEKLFF.

V is TRBV11-3 and J is TRBJ2-1, with 7 bases identical to TRBD2. J gave up 3 bases and V 3 bases, and 5 bases lay outside the gene matches. Germline V gene lookup returns CDR1 SGHNT and CDR2 YENEEA. This CDR3 is built from 15 residues. In nucleotides, the CDR3 is TGTGCCAGCAGCTTGGGGCGGGAGAGCTACAATGAGCAGTTCTTC. It yields the protein CASSLGRESYNEQFF.

This chain connects TRBV2 to TRBJ1-5; 8 bases line up with TRBD1. The CDR3 has 14 amino acids. Trimming took 7 bases from V and 6 from J; bases not matched to a gene: 8. CDR1 and CDR2 from the germline V gene are SNHLY and FYNNEI. The CDR3 DNA sequence: TGTGCCAGCACAGGGCAGGGGGCAACTCAGCCCCAGCATTTT. Protein product: CASTGQGATQPQHF.

The table lists this clone with a few counts. The chain's CDR3 is CASSRKTSGKETQYF. The DNA of the CDR3 is TGTGCCAGCAGTCGAAAGACTAGCGGGAAAGAGACCCAGTACTTC. The J gene is TRBJ2-5, the V gene TRBV2; 11 bases agree with TRBD2. Germline CDR1 and CDR2: SNHLY and FYNNEI. This CDR3 is 15 amino acids long. The V gene end was trimmed by 5 bases and the J gene end by 3 bases; junction bases not matched to a gene: 5.

The V and J genes are TRBV5-4 and TRBJ1-3; the D gene is possibly TRBD1 (6 bases). The CDR3 has 16 amino acids. Deletions cut 2 bases from V and 0 bases from J, with 12 bases between. The germline CDR1 and CDR2 sequences are SGHNT and YYREEE (reference sequence). In DNA form, the CDR3 reads TGTGCCAGCAGCTTAGGGGGTGGGAGCTCTGGAAACACCATATATTTT. Its translation: CASSLGGGSSGNTIYF.

This clone was detected only once. This chain uses TRBV12-5 with TRBJ1-6; no clear D gene. V gave up 8 bases and J gave up 3 bases, with 8 bases separating them. The CDR3 contains 13 residues. From germline, CDR1 is LGHNT and CDR2 FRNRAP. The CDR3 here is CASSEYYNSPLHF. The DNA for the CDR3 is TGTGCTAGTTCAGAATACTATAATTCACCCCTCCACTTT.

The chain links TRBV5-1 to TRBJ2-1, with D possibly being TRBD2 (6 bases). The CDR3 loop spans 15 amino acids. Between the trimmed V and J ends, which lost 2 bases and 6 bases, there was a span of 15 bases. From germline, CDR1 is SGHRS and CDR2 YFSETQ. CDR3 bases: TGCGCCAGCAGCTTTCGGGCTAGCGCCCTCAATGAGCAGTTCTTC. As protein: CASSFRASALNEQFF. Using reference TRBV5-1 and TRBJ2-1 for the parts outside the CDR3, the full variable domain is KAGVTQTPRYLIKTRGQQVTLSCSPISGHRSVSWYQQTPGQGLQFLFEYFSETQRNKGNFPGRFSGRQFSNSRSEMNVSTLELGDSALYLCASSFRASALNEQFFGPGTRLTVL.

This clone appeared a single time. The chain joins TRBV4-1 to TRBJ1-3, with 7 bases fitting TRBD1. In germline, CDR1 is MGHRA, CDR2 YSYEKL. This CDR3 comprises 15 residues. V trimming: 3 bases; J trimming: 1 base; junction bases outside the gene matches: 3. The CDR3 coding sequence is TGCGCCAGCAGCCAGCCGACAGGGTCTGGAAACACCATATATTTT. It translates to CASSQPTGSGNTIYF.

The CDR3 region has the DNA TGCGCCAGCAGCTTGGAGCAGGGGGTAATCTACGAGCAGTACTTC. Translated, it gives CASSLEQGVIYEQYF. V and J are TRBV5-1 and TRBJ2-7; TRBD1 matches at 7 bases. This CDR3 contains 15 residues. In germline, CDR1 is SGHRS, CDR2 YFSETQ. J gave up 3 bases and V 0 bases, and 6 bases lay outside the gene matches.

The rearrangement joins TRBV27 to TRBJ2-7; D is perhaps TRBD2 (6 bases). In germline, CDR1 is MNHEY, CDR2 SMNVEV (reference sequence). Trimming removed 5 bases at V and 3 bases at J, with 11 bases between. The CDR3 length is 13 residues. The CDR3 DNA reads as TGTGCCAGCAGTCCCGGGACTGGCTACGAGCAGTACTTC. As protein: CASSPGTGYEQYF.

The chain uses TRBV29-1 and TRBJ1-1, with 7 bases that match TRBD1. Trimming cost V 8 bases and J 6 bases; bases outside gene matches: 12. The CDR3 sequence is 13 residues long. The germline gives CDR1 SQVTM, CDR2 ANQGSEA. The CDR3 bases are TGCAGCTCCAAGGGTACAGGGGCCCCTGAAGCTTTCTTT. It translates to CSSKGTGAPEAFF.